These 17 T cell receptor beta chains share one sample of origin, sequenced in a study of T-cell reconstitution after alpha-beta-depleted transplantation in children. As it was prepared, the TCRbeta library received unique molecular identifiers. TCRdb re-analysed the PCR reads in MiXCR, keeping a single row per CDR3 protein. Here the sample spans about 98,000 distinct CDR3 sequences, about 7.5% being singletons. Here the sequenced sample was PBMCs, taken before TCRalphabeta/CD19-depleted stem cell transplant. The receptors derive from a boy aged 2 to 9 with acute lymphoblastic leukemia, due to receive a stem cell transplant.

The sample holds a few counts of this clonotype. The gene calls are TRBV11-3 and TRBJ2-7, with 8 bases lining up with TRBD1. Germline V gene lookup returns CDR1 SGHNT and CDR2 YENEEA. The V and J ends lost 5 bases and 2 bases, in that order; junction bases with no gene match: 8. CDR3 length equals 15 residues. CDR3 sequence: CASSQGGQVTYEQYF. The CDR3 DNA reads TGTGCCAGCAGCCAGGGGGGACAGGTGACCTACGAGCAGTACTTC.

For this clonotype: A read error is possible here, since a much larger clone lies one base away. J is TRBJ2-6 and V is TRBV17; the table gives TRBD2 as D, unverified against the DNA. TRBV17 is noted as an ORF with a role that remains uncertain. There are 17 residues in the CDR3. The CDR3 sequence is CANSSGQRSSGANVLTF. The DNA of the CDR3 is TGTGCCAACAGTTCCGGGCAGCGCAGCTCTGGGGCCAACGTCCTGACTTTC.

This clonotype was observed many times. CDR3 in amino acids: CASSLRENNEQFF. The CDR3 DNA is TGTGCCAGCAGCTTACGGGAGAATAATGAGCAGTTCTTC. The chain combines TRBV7-6 with TRBJ2-1, with TRBD2 as a possible D gene (6 bases). This CDR3 region has 13 residues. Germline CDR1 SGHVS, CDR2 FNYEAQ. V was trimmed by 2 bases and J by 7 bases, leaving 9 bases between them.

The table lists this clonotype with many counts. CDR3 nucleotides: TGTGCCAGCAGTTGGGGGCGGTACACTGAAGCTTTCTTT. Amino acid sequence: CASSWGRYTEAFF. V and J are TRBV27 and TRBJ1-1; TRBD1 is a possible D gene (6 bases). Deletions cut 4 bases from V and 3 bases from J, with 9 bases between. CDR3 size: 13 residues. Per the germline V gene, CDR1 is MNHEY and CDR2 is SMNVEV (reference sequence).

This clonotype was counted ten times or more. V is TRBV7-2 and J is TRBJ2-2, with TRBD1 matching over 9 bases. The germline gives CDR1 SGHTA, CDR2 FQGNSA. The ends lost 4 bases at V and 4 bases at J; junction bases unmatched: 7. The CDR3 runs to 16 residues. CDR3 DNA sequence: TGTGCCAGCAGCTCTCGGACAGGGGTGACCACCGGGGAGCTGTTTTTT. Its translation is CASSSRTGVTTGELFF.

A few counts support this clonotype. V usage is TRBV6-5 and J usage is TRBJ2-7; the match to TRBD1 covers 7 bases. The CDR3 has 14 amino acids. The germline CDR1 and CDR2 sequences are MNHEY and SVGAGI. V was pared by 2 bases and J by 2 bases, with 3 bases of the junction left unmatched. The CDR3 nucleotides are TGTGCCAGCAGTTACCTCGGACAGGCCTACGAGCAGTACTTC. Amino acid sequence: CASSYLGQAYEQYF.

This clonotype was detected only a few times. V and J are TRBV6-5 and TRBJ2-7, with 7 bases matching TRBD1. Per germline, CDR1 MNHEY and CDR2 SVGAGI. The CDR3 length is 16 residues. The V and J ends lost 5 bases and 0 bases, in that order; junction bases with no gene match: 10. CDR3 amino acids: CASSTRQGVYSYEQYF. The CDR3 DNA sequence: TGTGCCAGCAGTACCCGACAGGGAGTCTACTCCTACGAGCAGTACTTC.

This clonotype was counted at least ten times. CDR3 sequence reads: CASSFPGSGTDTQYF. DNA for the CDR3: TGTGCCAGCAGTTTTCCAGGGTCGGGAACAGATACGCAGTATTTT. The chain recombines TRBV28 with TRBJ2-3; D could derive from TRBD1 or TRBD2 (5 bases each). Trimming took 3 bases from V and 3 from J, leaving 13 bases between them. Per germline, CDR1 MDHEN and CDR2 SYDVKM. The CDR3 extends over 15 amino acids.

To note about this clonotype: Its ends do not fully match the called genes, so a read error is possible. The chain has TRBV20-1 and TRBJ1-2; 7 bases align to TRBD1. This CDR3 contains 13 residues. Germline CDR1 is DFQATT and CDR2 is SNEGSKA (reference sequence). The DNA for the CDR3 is TGCAGTGCTAGATTAGGGACAGATTATGACTACACCTTC. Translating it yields CSARLGTDYDYTF.

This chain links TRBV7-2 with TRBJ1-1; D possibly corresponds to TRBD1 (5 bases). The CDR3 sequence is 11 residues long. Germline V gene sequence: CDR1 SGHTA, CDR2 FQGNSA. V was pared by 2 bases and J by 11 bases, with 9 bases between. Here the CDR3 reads CASSLLGDAFF. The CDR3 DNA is TGTGCCAGCAGCTTATTAGGGGATGCTTTCTTT.

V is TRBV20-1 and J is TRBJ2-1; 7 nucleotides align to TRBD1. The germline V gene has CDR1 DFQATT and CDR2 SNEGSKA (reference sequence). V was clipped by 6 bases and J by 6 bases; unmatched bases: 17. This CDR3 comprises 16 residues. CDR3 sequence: CSAQAPVGQPFNEQFF. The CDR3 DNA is TGCAGTGCCCAAGCCCCCGTGGGACAGCCTTTCAATGAGCAGTTCTTC.

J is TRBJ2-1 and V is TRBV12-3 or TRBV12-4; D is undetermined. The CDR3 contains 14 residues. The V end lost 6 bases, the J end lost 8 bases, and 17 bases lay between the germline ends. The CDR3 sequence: CASSTSRAWDEQFF. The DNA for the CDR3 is TGTGCCAGCAGCACTTCCCGGGCCTGGGATGAGCAGTTCTTC.

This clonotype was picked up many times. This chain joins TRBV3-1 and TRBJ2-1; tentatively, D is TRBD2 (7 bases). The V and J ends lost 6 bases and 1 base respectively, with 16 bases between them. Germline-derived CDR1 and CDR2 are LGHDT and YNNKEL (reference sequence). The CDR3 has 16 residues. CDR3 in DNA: TGTGCCAGCAGACTAACGGGGGGCCGATCCTACAATGAGCAGTTCTTC. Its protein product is CASRLTGGRSYNEQFF.

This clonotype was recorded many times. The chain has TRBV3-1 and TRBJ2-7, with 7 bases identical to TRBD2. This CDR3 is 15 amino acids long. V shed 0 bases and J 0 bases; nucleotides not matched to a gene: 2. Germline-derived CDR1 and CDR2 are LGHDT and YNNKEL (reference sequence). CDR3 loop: CASSQERGISYEQYF. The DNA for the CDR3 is TGTGCCAGCAGCCAAGAGCGGGGGATCTCCTACGAGCAGTACTTC.

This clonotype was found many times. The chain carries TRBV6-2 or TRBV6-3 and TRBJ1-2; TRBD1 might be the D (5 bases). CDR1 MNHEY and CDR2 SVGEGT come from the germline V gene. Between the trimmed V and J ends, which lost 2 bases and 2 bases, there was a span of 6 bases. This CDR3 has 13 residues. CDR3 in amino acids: CASSYRDNYGYTF. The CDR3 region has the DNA TGTGCCAGCAGTTACCGGGACAACTATGGCTACACCTTC.

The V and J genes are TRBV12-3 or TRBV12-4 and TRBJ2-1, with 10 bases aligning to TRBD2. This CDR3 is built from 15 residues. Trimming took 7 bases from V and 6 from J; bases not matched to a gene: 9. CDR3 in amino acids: CASTFTGTSVNEQFF. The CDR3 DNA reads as TGTGCCAGCACTTTCACCGGGACTAGCGTCAATGAGCAGTTCTTC.

CDR3 sequence: CERGARTDTQYF. CDR3 nucleotides: TGTGAACGCGGGGCCCGCACAGATACGCAGTATTTT. V gene TRBV6-4 combines with J gene TRBJ2-3; possibly TRBD2 for D (6 bases). CDR3 length equals 12 residues. The germline V gene encodes CDR1 MRHNA and CDR2 SNTAGT.